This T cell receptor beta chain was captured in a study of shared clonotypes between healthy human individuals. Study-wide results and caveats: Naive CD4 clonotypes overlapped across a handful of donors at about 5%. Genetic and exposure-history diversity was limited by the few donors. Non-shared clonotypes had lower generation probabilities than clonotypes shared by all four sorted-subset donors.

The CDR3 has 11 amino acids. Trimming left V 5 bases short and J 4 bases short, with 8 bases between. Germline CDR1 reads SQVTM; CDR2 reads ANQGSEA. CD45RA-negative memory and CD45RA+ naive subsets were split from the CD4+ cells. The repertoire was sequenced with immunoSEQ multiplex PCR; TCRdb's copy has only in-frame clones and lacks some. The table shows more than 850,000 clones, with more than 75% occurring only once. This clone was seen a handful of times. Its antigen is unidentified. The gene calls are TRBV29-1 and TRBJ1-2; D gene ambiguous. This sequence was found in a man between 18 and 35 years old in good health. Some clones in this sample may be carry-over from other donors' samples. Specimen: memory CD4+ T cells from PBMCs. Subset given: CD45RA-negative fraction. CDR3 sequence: CSVHGIYGYTF. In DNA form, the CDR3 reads TGCAGCGTTCATGGGATCTATGGCTACACCTTC.